The 18 T cell receptor beta chains reported below all come from one sample, sequenced in a study of shared clonotypes between healthy human individuals. Sequenced by immunoSEQ multiplex PCR; TCRdb stores in-frame clones only, minus some. Altogether around 580,000 clones are present, roughly 98% being singletons, with the ten largest covering 0.25% to 0.35%. Positive CCR7 selection of CD45RO-negative cells yielded the naive CD8 cells, and terminally differentiated effector memory CD45RA+ cells were excluded. The sequenced material came from naive CD8+ T cells sorted from blood. The receptor source for this set is a man under 40 in good health.

The chain employs TRBV7-9 and TRBJ1-2; 12 positions match TRBD1. V lost 7 bases, J lost 2 bases, and 8 bases stayed unmatched. This CDR3 has 16 amino acids. CDR1 SEHNR and CDR2 FQNEAQ come from the germline V gene (reference sequence). The CDR3 DNA sequence: TGTGCCAGCATTCTCCCGGGACAGGGGGCGAACTATGGCTACACCTTC. Its protein is CASILPGQGANYGYTF.

Here the CDR3 DNA reads TGTGCCAGCAGCCAATTTACAGGGCCCAATCAGCCCCAGCATTTT. It translates to CASSQFTGPNQPQHF. The chain is built from TRBV5-4 and TRBJ1-5; D is perhaps TRBD1 (6 bases). CDR1 is SGHNT, CDR2 YYREEE, per germline (reference sequence). This CDR3 is built from 15 residues. The V gene lost 4 bases and the J gene lost 3 bases, with 14 bases spanning the gap.

The chain carries TRBV7-9 and TRBJ2-7, with 9 bases lining up with TRBD2. Germline CDR1 reads SEHNR; CDR2 reads FQNEAQ (reference sequence). This CDR3 is built from 17 residues. J was trimmed by 2 bases and V by 5 bases; bases with no gene match: 13. The DNA for the CDR3 is TGTGCCAGCAGCCCACAACTGTCGAGCGGGGGGACCTACGAGCAGTACTTC. Its protein is CASSPQLSSGGTYEQYF.

The DNA of the CDR3 is TGCAGCGTTGAAGATGGGAGTCTAGCGGCTACCGAGCAGTACTTC. Protein: CSVEDGSLAATEQYF. The rearrangement uses TRBV29-1 and TRBJ2-7; 7 bases fit TRBD2. After removal of 0 bases from V and 6 bases from J, the junction contained 11 bases not matched to a gene. The CDR3 spans 15 residues. Germline-derived CDR1 and CDR2 are SQVTM and ANQGSEA.

The chain employs TRBV6-5 and TRBJ2-5, with 10 bases lining up with TRBD2. CDR1 MNHEY and CDR2 SVGAGI come from the germline V gene. Trimming at V came to 2 bases and at J to 4 bases, leaving 4 bases not matched to a gene. The CDR3 runs 15 residues. For the CDR3, the DNA is TGTGCCAGCAGTTACCTCAGGACTAGCGGAGAGACCCAGTACTTC. The encoded protein is CASSYLRTSGETQYF.

The rearrangement joins TRBV6-1 to TRBJ2-3, with D hard to call. CDR1 and CDR2 from the germline V gene are MNHNS and SASEGT. CDR3 size: 14 residues. V was clipped by 4 bases and J by 2 bases, with 10 bases between them. The CDR3 loop reads CASSGIFLTDTQYF. The CDR3, as DNA: TGTGCCAGCAGTGGGATATTCCTCACAGATACGCAGTATTTT.

The gene calls are TRBV29-1 and TRBJ2-3, with D possibly matching TRBD1 (5 bases). The V and J ends lost 3 bases and 2 bases respectively, with 9 bases between them. This CDR3 region has 13 residues. In germline, CDR1 is SQVTM, CDR2 ANQGSEA. CDR3 amino acids: CSVESDNTDTQYF. The CDR3, as DNA: TGCAGCGTTGAGTCGGACAACACAGATACGCAGTATTTT.

This chain links TRBV10-3 with TRBJ2-5; TRBD2 aligns across 7 bases. Unmatched junction bases numbered 2, after V lost 0 bases and J lost 1 base. The CDR3 extends over 15 amino acids. The germline CDR1 and CDR2 sequences are ENHRY and SYGVKD. CDR3 in amino acids: CAISESGGVQETQYF. The CDR3 coding sequence is TGTGCCATCAGTGAGTCTGGGGGGGTCCAAGAGACCCAGTACTTC.

The genes are TRBV14 and TRBJ2-7; TRBD2 matches 8 bases. Germline V gene lookup returns CDR1 SGHDN and CDR2 FVKESK. V lost 4 bases and J lost 4; bases outside the gene matches: 9. The CDR3 runs to 15 residues. CDR3 DNA sequence: TGTGCCAGCAGCCGTAGAGCGGGAGTTTCGTACGAGCAGTACTTC. Protein product: CASSRRAGVSYEQYF.

V is TRBV7-8 and J is TRBJ2-7; D call uncertain. The V end was cut by 5 bases, the J end by 3 bases, with 8 bases between. Per germline, CDR1 SGHVS and CDR2 FQNEAQ. This CDR3 is built from 12 residues. The chain's CDR3 is CASSPILYEQYF. CDR3 sequence (DNA): TGTGCCAGCAGCCCAATCCTCTACGAGCAGTACTTC.

This sequence joins TRBV7-4 and TRBJ2-2, with a weak D call TRBD1 (5 bases). Germline V CDR1 and CDR2: SGHVT, SQSDAQ. The V end lost 3 bases, the J end lost 0 bases, and 17 bases lay between the germline ends. This CDR3 region has 18 residues. CDR3 sequence: CASSLPGFYNSNTGELFF. CDR3 sequence (DNA): TGTGCCAGCAGCTTGCCAGGGTTTTATAATTCGAACACCGGGGAGCTGTTTTTT.

The chain uses TRBV9 and TRBJ1-5, with 10 positions matching TRBD1. Germline lookup yields CDR1 SGDLS and CDR2 YYNGEE. The J segment lost 4 bases and the V segment lost 4 bases, leaving 5 bases of the junction unmatched. CDR3 length: 15 residues. For the CDR3, the DNA is TGTGCCAGCAGCATGACAGGGGGCTCTAATCAGCCCCAGCATTTT. Protein sequence: CASSMTGGSNQPQHF.

The genes are TRBV28 and TRBJ2-3; D unclear. Germline V lookup: CDR1 MDHEN, CDR2 SYDVKM. The V end lost 1 base, the J end lost 5 bases, and 16 bases lay between the germline ends. The CDR3 runs to 16 residues. CDR3 in DNA: TGTGCCAGCAGTTTATATCGGGCAGCCCTCGGAGATACGCAGTATTTT. It is translated as CASSLYRAALGDTQYF.

The genes are TRBV7-8 and TRBJ1-1, with D hard to call. This CDR3 region has 16 residues. Trimming cost V 1 base and J 1 base, with 13 bases left between them. Germline V lookup: CDR1 SGHVS, CDR2 FQNEAQ. CDR3 sequence: CASSLGHGDKNTEAFF. The CDR3 nucleotides are TGTGCCAGCAGCTTAGGTCACGGGGATAAGAACACTGAAGCTTTCTTT.

The chain uses TRBV21-1 and TRBJ2-7; the D call in the table, TRBD1, was not verified against the DNA. TRBV21-1 is recorded as a pseudogene. The CDR3 runs 14 residues. The CDR3 bases are TGTGCCAGCAGCAAACTGAACAGATCCTACGAGCAGTACTTC. This encodes CASSKLNRSYEQYF.

The chain is built from TRBV11-2 and TRBJ2-1, with TRBD2 as a possible D gene (5 bases). V shed 4 bases and J shed 9 bases, with 19 bases lying between them. Germline CDR1 is SGHAT and CDR2 is FQNNGV. The CDR3 length is 15 residues. CDR3 DNA sequence: TGTGCCAGCAGCTCCCTAGCACCGGGCTACGGTGAGCAGTTCTTC. Its translation is CASSSLAPGYGEQFF. Full variable domain (missing parts from reference TRBV11-2 and TRBJ2-1): EAGVAQSPRYKIIEKRQSVAFWCNPISGHATLYWYQQILGQGPKLLIQFQNNGVVDDSQLPKDRFSAERLKGVDSTLKIQPAKLEDSAVYLCASSSLAPGYGEQFFGPGTRLTVL.

V gene TRBV29-1 combines with J gene TRBJ1-2; D gene unclear. Per germline, CDR1 SQVTM and CDR2 ANQGSEA. Trimming took off 0 bases at V and 5 bases at J, with 13 bases between the two ends. There are 14 residues in the CDR3. The DNA of the CDR3 is TGCAGCGTTGAAGATTCCGGGCCCATATATGGCTACACCTTC. Protein product: CSVEDSGPIYGYTF.

The chain is built from TRBV27 and TRBJ2-2; 11 nucleotides align to TRBD1. The germline gives CDR1 MNHEY, CDR2 SMNVEV (reference sequence). V was clipped by 5 bases and J by 4 bases; unmatched bases: 3. The CDR3 is made up of 15 amino acids. CDR3 amino acids: CASSPGTGGTGELFF. In DNA, the CDR3 is TGTGCCAGCAGTCCCGGGACAGGGGGCACCGGGGAGCTGTTTTTT.